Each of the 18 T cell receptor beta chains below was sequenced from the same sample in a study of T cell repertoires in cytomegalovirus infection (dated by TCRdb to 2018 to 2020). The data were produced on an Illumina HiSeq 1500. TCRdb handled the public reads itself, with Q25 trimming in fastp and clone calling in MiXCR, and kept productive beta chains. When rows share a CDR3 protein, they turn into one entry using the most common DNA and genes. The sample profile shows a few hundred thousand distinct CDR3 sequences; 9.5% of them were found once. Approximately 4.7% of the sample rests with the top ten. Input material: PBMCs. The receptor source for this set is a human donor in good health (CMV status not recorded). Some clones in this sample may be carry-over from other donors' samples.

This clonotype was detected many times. The CDR3 bases are TGTGCCAGCAGCTCGCCGCAAGAGACCCAGTACTTC. Its protein is CASSSPQETQYF. The rearrangement links TRBV7-9 to TRBJ2-5; no definite D call. The CDR3 totals 12 residues. V was clipped by 4 bases and J by 2 bases, with 5 bases between them. Germline V gene data show CDR1 as SEHNR and CDR2 as FQNEAQ (reference sequence). Based on the CDR3 plus reference TRBV7-9 and TRBJ2-5, the full variable domain is DTGVSQNPRHKITKRGQNVTFRCDPISEHNRLYWYRQTLGQGPEFLTYFQNEAQLEKSRLLSDRFSAERPKGSFSTLEIQRTEQGDSAMYLCASSSPQETQYFGPGTRLLVL.

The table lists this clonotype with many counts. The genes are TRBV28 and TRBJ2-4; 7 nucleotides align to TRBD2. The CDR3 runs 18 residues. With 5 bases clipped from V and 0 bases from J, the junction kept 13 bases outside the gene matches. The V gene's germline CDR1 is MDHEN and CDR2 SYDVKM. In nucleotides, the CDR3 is TGTGCCAGCAGTACCCGGGGTAGAGGGAGGGTAGCCAAAAACATTCAGTACTTC. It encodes CASSTRGRGRVAKNIQYF.

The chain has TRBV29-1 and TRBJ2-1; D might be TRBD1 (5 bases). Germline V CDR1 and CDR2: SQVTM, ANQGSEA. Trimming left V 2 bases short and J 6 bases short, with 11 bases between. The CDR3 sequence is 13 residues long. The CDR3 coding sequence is TGCAGCGTTGAATCAGGGATAGGCAATGAGCAGTTCTTC. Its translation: CSVESGIGNEQFF.

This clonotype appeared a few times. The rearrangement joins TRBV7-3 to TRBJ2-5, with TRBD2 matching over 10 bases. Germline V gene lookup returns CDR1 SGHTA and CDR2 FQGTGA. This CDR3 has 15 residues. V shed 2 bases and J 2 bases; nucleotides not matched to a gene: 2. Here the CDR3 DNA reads TGTGCCAGCAGCTTATCGACTAGCGGGCAAGAGACCCAGTACTTC. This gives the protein CASSLSTSGQETQYF.

The CDR3 region is CSVEKGTPNGELFF. In DNA form, the CDR3 reads TGCAGCGTTGAAAAGGGGACTCCGAACGGGGAGCTGTTTTTT. V gene TRBV29-1 combines with J gene TRBJ2-2; possible D gene TRBD2, 6 bases. Germline values: CDR1 SQVTM, CDR2 ANQGSEA. V shed 2 bases and J shed 7 bases, with 14 bases lying between them. The CDR3 totals 14 residues.

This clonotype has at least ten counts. The CDR3 region is CASSERPVGNTIYF. The CDR3 bases are TGTGCCAGTAGTGAACGACCCGTTGGAAACACCATATATTTT. The chain links TRBV19 to TRBJ1-3; unclear D gene. The CDR3 consists of 14 residues. V shed 5 bases and J shed 3 bases, with 11 bases lying between them. Germline V gene lookup returns CDR1 LNHDA and CDR2 SQIVND (reference sequence).

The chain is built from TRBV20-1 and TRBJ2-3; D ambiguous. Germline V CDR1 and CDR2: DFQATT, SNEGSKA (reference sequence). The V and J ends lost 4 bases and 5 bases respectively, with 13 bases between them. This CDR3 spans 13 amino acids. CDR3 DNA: TGCAGTGCTAATGACCCGACCAAAGATACGCAGTATTTT. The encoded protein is CSANDPTKDTQYF.

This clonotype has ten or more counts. The chain's CDR3 is CASSNPTWATTLHAEAFF. The CDR3 DNA is TGTGCCAGCAGCAACCCGACATGGGCGACGACCCTTCATGCTGAAGCTTTCTTT. This sequence joins TRBV7-9 and TRBJ1-1; D call uncertain. The CDR3 covers 18 residues. V lost 5 bases to trimming and J lost 6 bases, with 28 bases between them. The V gene's germline CDR1 is SEHNR and CDR2 FQNEAQ (reference sequence).

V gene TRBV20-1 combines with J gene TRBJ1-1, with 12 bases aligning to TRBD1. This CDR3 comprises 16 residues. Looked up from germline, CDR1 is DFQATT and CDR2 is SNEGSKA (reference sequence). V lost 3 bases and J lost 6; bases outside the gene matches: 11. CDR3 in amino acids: CSASSPGQGARAEAFF. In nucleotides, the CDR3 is TGCAGTGCTAGCTCCCCGGGACAGGGGGCGAGAGCTGAAGCTTTCTTT.

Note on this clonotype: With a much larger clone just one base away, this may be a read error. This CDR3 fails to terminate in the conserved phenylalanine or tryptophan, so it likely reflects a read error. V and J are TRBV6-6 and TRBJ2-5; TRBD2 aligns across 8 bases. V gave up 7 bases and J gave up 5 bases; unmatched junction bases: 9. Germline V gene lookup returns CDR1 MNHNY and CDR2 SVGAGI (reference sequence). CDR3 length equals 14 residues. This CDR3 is CASTLRGGGETQYL. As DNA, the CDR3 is TGTGCCAGCACCCTACGGGGGGGCGGGGAGACCCAGTACTTA.

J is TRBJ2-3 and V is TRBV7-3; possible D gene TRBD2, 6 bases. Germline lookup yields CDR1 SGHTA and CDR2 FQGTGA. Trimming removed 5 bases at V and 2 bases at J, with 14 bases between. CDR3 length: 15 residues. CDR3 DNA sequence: TGTGCCAGCAGCCCCAGCGGACTACCCACAGATACGCAGTATTTT. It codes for CASSPSGLPTDTQYF.

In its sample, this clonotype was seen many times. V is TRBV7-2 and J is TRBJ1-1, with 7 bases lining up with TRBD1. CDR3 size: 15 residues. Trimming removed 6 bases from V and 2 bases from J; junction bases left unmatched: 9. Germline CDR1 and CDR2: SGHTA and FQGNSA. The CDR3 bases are TGTGCCAGCAGACCATCCGGGACAGCTAACACTGAAGCTTTCTTT. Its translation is CASRPSGTANTEAFF.

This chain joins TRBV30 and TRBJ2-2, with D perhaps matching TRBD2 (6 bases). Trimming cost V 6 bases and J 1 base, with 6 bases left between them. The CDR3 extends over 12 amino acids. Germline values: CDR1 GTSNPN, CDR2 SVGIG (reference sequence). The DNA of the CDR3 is TGTGCCTGTAGCGGGAACACCGGGGAGCTGTTTTTT. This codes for CACSGNTGELFF. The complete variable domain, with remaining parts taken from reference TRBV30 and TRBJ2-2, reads SQTIHQWPATLVQPVGSPLSLECTVEGTSNPNLYWYRQAAGRGLQLLFYSVGIGQISSEVPQNLSASRPQDRQFILSSKKLLLSDSGFYLCACSGNTGELFFGEGSRLTVL.

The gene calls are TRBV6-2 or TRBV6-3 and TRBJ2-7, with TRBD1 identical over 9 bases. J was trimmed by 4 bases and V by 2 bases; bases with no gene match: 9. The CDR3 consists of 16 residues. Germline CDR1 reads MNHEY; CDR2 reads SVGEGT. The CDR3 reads CASSYIAGTGPYEQYF. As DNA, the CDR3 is TGTGCCAGCAGTTACATCGCCGGGACAGGGCCATACGAGCAGTACTTC.

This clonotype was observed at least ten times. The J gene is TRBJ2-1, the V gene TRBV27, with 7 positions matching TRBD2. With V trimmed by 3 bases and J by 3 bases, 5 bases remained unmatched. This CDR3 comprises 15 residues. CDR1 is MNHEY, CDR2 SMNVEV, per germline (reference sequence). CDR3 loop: CASSFRGDLYNEQFF. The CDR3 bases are TGTGCCAGCAGTTTTCGGGGGGACCTCTACAATGAGCAGTTCTTC.

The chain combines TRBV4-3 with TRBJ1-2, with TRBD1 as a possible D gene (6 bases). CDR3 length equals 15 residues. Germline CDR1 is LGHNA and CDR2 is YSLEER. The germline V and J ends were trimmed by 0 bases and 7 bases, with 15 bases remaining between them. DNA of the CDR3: TGCGCCAGCAGCCAAGATAACCGGGGGCAGCGTGGCTACACCTTC. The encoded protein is CASSQDNRGQRGYTF.

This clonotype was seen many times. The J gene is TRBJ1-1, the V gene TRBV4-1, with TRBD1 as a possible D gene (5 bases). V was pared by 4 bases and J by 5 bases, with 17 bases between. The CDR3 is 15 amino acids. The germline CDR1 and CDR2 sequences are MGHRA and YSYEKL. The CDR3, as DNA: TGCGCCAGCAGCCCCATGGGGGGTCGAGGGACTGAAGCTTTCTTT. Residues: CASSPMGGRGTEAFF.

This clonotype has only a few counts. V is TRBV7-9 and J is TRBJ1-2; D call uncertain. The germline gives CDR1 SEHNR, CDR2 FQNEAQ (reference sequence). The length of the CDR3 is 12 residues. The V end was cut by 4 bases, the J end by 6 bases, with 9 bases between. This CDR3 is CASSSNTHGYTF. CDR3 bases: TGTGCCAGCAGCTCCAATACTCATGGCTACACCTTC.